This T cell receptor beta chain is drawn from a study of beta chain features in type 1 diabetes. This clone showed up just a few times. The antigen remains undetermined. V was clipped by 3 bases and J by 0 bases, with 9 bases between them. Germline assignment: CDR1 LGHNA and CDR2 YNFKEQ. This CDR3 contains 15 residues. What was sequenced were expressed TCRB transcripts, since all of the isolated RNA had been reverse transcribed. Measured with immunoSEQ multiplex PCR; TCRdb has only the in-frame clones, and not every one. This table holds fewer than 350,000 clones, 15% found once. Study-wide points: For Type 1 diabetes patients, all four CD4+ subsets carried TCRB CDR3s that were moderately but significantly shorter.

Sequenced input: naive CD4+ T cells from blood. The source is a man younger than 30 with type 1 diabetes. The V call is TRBV4-2, the J call TRBJ1-5; no reliable D call. CDR3 protein: CASSQETNSNQPQHF. In DNA, the CDR3 is TGTGCCAGCAGCCAGGAGACTAATAGCAATCAGCCCCAGCATTTT.